This TCR beta chain came from a study of technical replicates of blood from a handful of donors. With respect to this clone: The junction departs from the called germline gene at one end, perhaps through a read error.

CDR1 and CDR2 (germline): SGHTA, FQGNSA. CDR3 size: 17 residues. The assay was immunoSEQ multiplex PCR, and TCRdb's table has in-frame clones only and misses some. The sample lists 95,000 or so clones, around 95% occurring once. Source material: T cells isolated from PBMCs. This chain connects TRBV7-2 to TRBJ1-1; TRBD1 is a possible D gene (6 bases). This sequence was found in a human donor in good health. CDR3 protein: CAGSLVPGVQGNTEAFF. In DNA form, the CDR3 reads TGTGCCGGCAGCTTAGTTCCCGGGGTACAGGGCAACACTGAAGCTTTCTTT.